The clone carrying this T cell receptor beta chain came up many times. These data are taken from a study of regulatory T cells in long-lasting Graves disease. With iRepertoire HTBI primers and Arm-PCR of CDR3 regions, TCR beta libraries were built. One entry per CDR3 protein results from TCRdb running MiXCR on the multiplex PCR reads. The table lists hundreds of thousands of distinct CDR3 sequences, 20% to 25% of them singletons. The time point denotes: persistent/refractory GD, antithyroid drugs over 5 years with positive TRAb. The authors made the TCR library using RNA they extracted from PBMCs. The CDR3 is 14 amino acids. CDR1 SNHLY and CDR2 FYNNEI come from the germline V gene. With 6 bases clipped from V and 5 bases from J, the junction kept 8 bases outside the gene matches.

The sample in question was peripheral blood mononuclear cells (PBMCs), obtained when the disease was refractory, from a patient treated with antithyroid drugs. This sequence was found in a female donor with Graves disease. The chain uses TRBV2 and TRBJ2-7; the match to TRBD1 covers 9 bases. The DNA for the CDR3 is TGTGCCAGCAGCCCGGGACAGGGAATTAACGAGCAGTACTTC. This gives the protein CASSPGQGINEQYF.